Listed below are T cell receptor beta chains from one sample, sequenced in a study of OX40 agonist ivuxolimab in advanced cancers. Produced via immunoSEQ multiplex PCR; TCRdb's table is partial and in-frame only. The sample holds 90,000 to 100,000 clones, roughly 95% seen once. Here the sequenced sample was CD4+ or CD8+ T cells sorted from blood, taken in a trial of the OX40 agonist ivuxolimab. These receptors all stem from an adult with an advanced solid tumor such as melanoma, head and neck, liver or kidney cancer. Each CDR3 is given with its conserved first and last residue. A D gene is named only where the DNA matches it firmly. Clone size, where shown, is once, few, many, or a class for clones that have expanded.

CDR3: CASSLGSPSGYEQYF
DNA: TGTGCCAGCAGTTTAGGTTCGCCTAGCGGATACGAGCAGTACTTC
D: TRBD2
J: TRBJ2-7
size: -
V: TRBV27

CDR3: CASSRKSSSYNSPLHF
DNA: TGTGCCAGCAGTCGGAAGTCTTCGTCCTATAATTCACCCCTCCACTTT
D: -
J: TRBJ1-6
size: -
V: TRBV28

CDR3: CASSILSGSGADTQYF
DNA: TGTGCCAGTAGTATTCTCAGCGGGAGTGGCGCAGATACGCAGTATTTT
D: TRBD2
J: TRBJ2-3
size: -
V: TRBV19

CDR3: CAWADSSYSNQPQHF
DNA: TGTGCCTGGGCCGACAGTTCTTATAGCAATCAGCCCCAGCATTTT
D: -
J: TRBJ1-5
size: -
V: TRBV30

CDR3: CASTQQGGGQPQHF
DNA: TGTGCCAGCACTCAACAGGGGGGGGGTCAGCCCCAGCATTTT
D: TRBD1
J: TRBJ1-5
size: -
V: TRBV28

CDR3: CASSVGGTSGIRITGELFF
DNA: TGTGCCAGCAGCGTAGGAGGGACTAGCGGGATCCGGATCACCGGGGAGCTGTTTTTT
D: TRBD2
J: TRBJ2-2
size: -
V: TRBV9

CDR3: CASKEGPRDEQFF
DNA: TGTGCCAGCAAGGAGGGTCCCAGGGATGAGCAGTTCTTC
D: -
J: TRBJ2-1
size: -
V: TRBV7-9

CDR3: CSVEITGEEAFF
DNA: TGCAGCGTTGAAATTACAGGGGAGGAGGCTTTCTTT
D: TRBD1
J: TRBJ1-1
size: -
V: TRBV29-1

CDR3: CASSLRPSPKEETQYF
DNA: TGTGCCAGCAGCTTACGCCCCTCGCCTAAGGAGGAGACCCAGTACTTC
D: -
J: TRBJ2-5
size: -
V: TRBV7-9

CDR3: CASTFRLGEQFF
DNA: TGTGCCAGCACGTTTCGGCTTGGTGAGCAGTTCTTC
D: -
J: TRBJ2-1
size: -
V: TRBV7-2

CDR3: CASSPGAGGHVETQYF
DNA: TGTGCCAGCAGCCCGGGGGCGGGGGGGCATGTGGAGACCCAGTACTTC
D: TRBD2
J: TRBJ2-5
size: -
V: TRBV5-6

CDR3: CASSKWGNQPQHF
DNA: TGTGCCAGCAGTAAGTGGGGCAATCAGCCCCAGCATTTT
D: -
J: TRBJ1-5
size: -
V: TRBV6-4

CDR3: CASTMWAEKLNTEAFF
DNA: TGTGCCAGCACCATGTGGGCAGAGAAATTGAACACTGAAGCTTTCTTT
D: -
J: TRBJ1-1
size: -
V: TRBV28

CDR3: CASMYGFSNQPQHF
DNA: TGTGCCAGCATGTATGGCTTTAGCAATCAGCCCCAGCATTTT
D: -
J: TRBJ1-5
size: -
V: TRBV28

CDR3: CASSLAPGESSFF
DNA: TGTGCCAGCAGCTTAGCGCCGGGGGAGTCGTCGTTCTTC
D: -
J: TRBJ2-1
size: -
V: TRBV7-9

CDR3: CASSTYISYEQYF
DNA: TGTGCCAGTAGCACATACATTTCCTACGAGCAGTACTTC
D: -
J: TRBJ2-7
size: -
V: TRBV19

CDR3: CASSISRNNEQFF
DNA: TGTGCCAGTAGTATATCCCGAAACAATGAGCAGTTCTTC
D: -
J: TRBJ2-1
size: -
V: TRBV19

CDR3: CASSPGTGDYEQYF
DNA: TGTGCCAGCAGTCCCGGGACAGGAGACTACGAGCAGTACTTC
D: TRBD1
J: TRBJ2-7
size: -
V: TRBV27

CDR3: CASSHGEGAIQYF
DNA: TGTGCCAGCAGCCATGGGGAGGGGGCCATTCAGTACTTC
D: -
J: TRBJ2-4
size: -
V: TRBV11-3

CDR3: CASRWDDYNEQFF
DNA: TGTGCCAGTAGGTGGGACGACTACAATGAGCAGTTCTTC
D: -
J: TRBJ2-1
size: -
V: TRBV19

CDR3: CASSVGTGLYEQYF
DNA: TGTGCCAGCAGCGTCGGGACAGGGTTGTACGAGCAGTACTTC
D: TRBD1
J: TRBJ2-7
size: once
V: TRBV7-8

CDR3: CASTHDQGGIPDTQYF
DNA: TGTGCCAGCACCCACGATCAAGGGGGAATTCCTGATACGCAGTATTTT
D: -
J: TRBJ2-3
size: -
V: TRBV6-6

CDR3: CASSVRTGETNEKLFF
DNA: TGCGCCAGCAGCGTTAGGACAGGGGAAACTAATGAAAAACTGTTTTTT
D: TRBD1
J: TRBJ1-4
size: -
V: TRBV4-1

CDR3: CASSPGLAGVFGQFF
DNA: TGTGCCAGCAGCCCGGGACTAGCGGGAGTGTTCGGGCAGTTCTTC
D: TRBD2
J: TRBJ2-1
size: -
V: TRBV7-8

CDR3: CASSIGWGSGELFF
DNA: TGTGCCAGTAGTATAGGTTGGGGGTCCGGGGAGCTGTTTTTT
D: -
J: TRBJ2-2
size: -
V: TRBV19

CDR3: CASSLDGNAYEQYF
DNA: TGTGCCAGCAGCTTAGATGGGAATGCCTACGAGCAGTACTTC
D: -
J: TRBJ2-7
size: -
V: TRBV7-8

CDR3: CASSLGTGEETQYF
DNA: TGTGCCAGCAGCTTGGGGACCGGGGAAGAGACCCAGTACTTC
D: -
J: TRBJ2-5
size: -
V: TRBV5-8

CDR3: CSASVGVALHF
DNA: TGCAGTGCGAGTGTGGGGGTTGCCCTCCACTTT
D: -
J: TRBJ1-6
size: -
V: TRBV20-1

CDR3: CASSIAWDSYEQYF
DNA: TGTGCCAGTAGTATTGCGTGGGACTCCTACGAGCAGTACTTC
D: -
J: TRBJ2-7
size: -
V: TRBV19

CDR3: CASSLEAGSYNSPLHF
DNA: TGTGCCAGCAGTTTGGAGGCCGGCTCCTATAATTCACCCCTCCACTTT
D: -
J: TRBJ1-6
size: -
V: TRBV28

CDR3: CASSASRDRGGTEAFF
DNA: TGTGCCAGCAGCGCTTCCCGGGACAGGGGGGGAACTGAAGCTTTCTTT
D: TRBD1
J: TRBJ1-1
size: -
V: TRBV9

CDR3: CASSFRGDYEQYF
DNA: TGTGCCAGCAGCTTTCGAGGGGACTACGAGCAGTACTTC
D: -
J: TRBJ2-7
size: -
V: TRBV13

CDR3: CASSVGQSPGNNNSPLHF
DNA: TGTGCCAGCAGCGTAGGGCAGAGCCCTGGGAATAATAATTCACCCCTCCACTTT
D: -
J: TRBJ1-6
size: -
V: TRBV9

CDR3: CASSHAGTGDEQFF
DNA: TGTGCCAGCAGCCATGCAGGTACTGGGGATGAGCAGTTCTTC
D: -
J: TRBJ2-1
size: -
V: TRBV7-3

CDR3: CASSLREGYEQYF
DNA: TGTGCCAGCAGCTTAAGGGAGGGCTACGAGCAGTACTTC
D: TRBD2
J: TRBJ2-7
size: -
V: TRBV7-3

CDR3: CASKTGLDYNEQFF
DNA: TGTGCCAGTAAAACTGGACTAGACTACAATGAGCAGTTCTTC
D: TRBD2
J: TRBJ2-1
size: -
V: TRBV6-5

CDR3: CSVWDRAGETQYF
DNA: TGCAGCGTCTGGGACAGGGCCGGGGAGACCCAGTACTTC
D: TRBD1
J: TRBJ2-5
size: -
V: TRBV29-1

CDR3: CASSLRNSPLHF
DNA: TGTGCCAGCAGTTTACGGAATTCACCCCTCCACTTT
D: -
J: TRBJ1-6
size: -
V: TRBV27

CDR3: CASRATGYATNEKLFF
DNA: TGTGCCAGCAGGGCGACAGGGTATGCAACTAATGAAAAACTGTTTTTT
D: TRBD1
J: TRBJ1-4
size: once
V: TRBV7-2

CDR3: CASSQVGSLYGYTF
DNA: TGCGCCAGCAGCCAAGTTGGCAGCCTCTATGGCTACACCTTC
D: -
J: TRBJ1-2
size: -
V: TRBV4-3

CDR3: CASSIGTGVYEQYF
DNA: TGTGCCAGTAGTATAGGGACAGGAGTCTACGAGCAGTACTTC
D: TRBD1
J: TRBJ2-7
size: -
V: TRBV19

CDR3: CASSDYSIFYGYTF
DNA: TGTGCCAGCAGTGATTACAGTATTTTCTATGGCTACACCTTC
D: -
J: TRBJ1-2
size: -
V: TRBV25-1

CDR3: CASSSAFGELFF
DNA: TGTGCCAGCAGCTCAGCGTTCGGGGAGCTGTTTTTT
D: -
J: TRBJ2-2
size: -
V: TRBV11-3

CDR3: CASGFVRGQALNTEAFF
DNA: TGTGCTAGTGGTTTCGTCAGGGGGCAGGCGCTGAACACTGAAGCTTTCTTT
D: TRBD1
J: TRBJ1-1
size: -
V: TRBV12-5

CDR3: CASSTPFIGTDTQYF
DNA: TGTGCCAGCTCAACGCCGTTTATTGGCACAGATACGCAGTATTTT
D: -
J: TRBJ2-3
size: once
V: TRBV18

CDR3: CSVGGGSTDTQYF
DNA: TGCAGCGTTGGCGGCGGTAGCACAGATACGCAGTATTTT
D: -
J: TRBJ2-3
size: few
V: TRBV29-1